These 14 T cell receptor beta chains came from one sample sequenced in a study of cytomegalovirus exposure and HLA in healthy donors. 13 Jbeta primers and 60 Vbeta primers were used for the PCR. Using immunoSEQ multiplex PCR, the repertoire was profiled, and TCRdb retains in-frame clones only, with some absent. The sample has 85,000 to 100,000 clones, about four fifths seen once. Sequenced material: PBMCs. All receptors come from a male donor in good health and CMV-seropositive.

CDR3 sequence (DNA): TGTGCCAGCAGCTTACAGGGGCCGACCGGTTCACCCCTCCACTTT. Its translation is CASSLQGPTGSPLHF. V and J are TRBV11-3 and TRBJ1-6; weak D call: TRBD1 (6 bases). The germline V and J ends were trimmed by 2 bases and 9 bases, with 14 bases remaining between them. The CDR3 totals 15 residues. Per the germline V gene, CDR1 is SGHNT and CDR2 is YENEEA.

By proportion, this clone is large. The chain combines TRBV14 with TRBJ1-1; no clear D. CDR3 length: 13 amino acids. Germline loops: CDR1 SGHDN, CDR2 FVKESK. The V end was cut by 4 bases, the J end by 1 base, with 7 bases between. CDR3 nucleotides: TGTGCCAGCAGCCTCCTTAGGAACACTGAAGCTTTCTTT. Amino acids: CASSLLRNTEAFF.

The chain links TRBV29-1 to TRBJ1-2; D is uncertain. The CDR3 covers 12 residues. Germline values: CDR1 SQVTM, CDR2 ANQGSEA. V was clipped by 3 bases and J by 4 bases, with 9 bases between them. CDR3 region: CSVEAGVYGYTF. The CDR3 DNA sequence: TGCAGCGTTGAGGCCGGGGTCTATGGCTACACCTTC.

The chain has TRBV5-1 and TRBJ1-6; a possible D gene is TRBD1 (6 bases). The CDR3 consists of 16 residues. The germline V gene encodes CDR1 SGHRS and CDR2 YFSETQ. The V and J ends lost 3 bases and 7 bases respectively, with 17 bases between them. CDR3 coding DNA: TGCGCCAGCAGCTCTTCATACAGGGATGGGAATTCACCCCTCCACTTT. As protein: CASSSSYRDGNSPLHF.

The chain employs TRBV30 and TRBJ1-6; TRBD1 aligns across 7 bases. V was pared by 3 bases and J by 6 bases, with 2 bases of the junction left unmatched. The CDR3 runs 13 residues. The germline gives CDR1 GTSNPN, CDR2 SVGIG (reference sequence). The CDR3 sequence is CAWRTGLNSPLHF. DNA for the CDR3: TGTGCCTGGAGGACAGGGCTTAATTCACCCCTCCACTTT. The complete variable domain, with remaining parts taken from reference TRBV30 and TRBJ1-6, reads SQTIHQWPATLVQPVGSPLSLECTVEGTSNPNLYWYRQAAGRGLQLLFYSVGIGQISSEVPQNLSASRPQDRQFILSSKKLLLSDSGFYLCAWRTGLNSPLHFGNGTRLTVT.

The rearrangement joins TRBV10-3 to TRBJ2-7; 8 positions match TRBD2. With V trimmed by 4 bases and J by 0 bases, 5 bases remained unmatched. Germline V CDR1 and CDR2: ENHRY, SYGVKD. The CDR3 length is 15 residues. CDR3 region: CAISVAGGTSYEQYF. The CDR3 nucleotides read TGTGCCATCAGTGTGGCGGGGGGCACCTCCTACGAGCAGTACTTC.

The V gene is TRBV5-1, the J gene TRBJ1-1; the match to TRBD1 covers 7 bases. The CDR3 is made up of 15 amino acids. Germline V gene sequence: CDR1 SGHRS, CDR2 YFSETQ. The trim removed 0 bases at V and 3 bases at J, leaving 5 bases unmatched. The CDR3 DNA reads TGCGCCAGCAGCTTGGAACCAGGGGGGTACACTGAAGCTTTCTTT. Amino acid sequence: CASSLEPGGYTEAFF. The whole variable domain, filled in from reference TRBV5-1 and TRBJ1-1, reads KAGVTQTPRYLIKTRGQQVTLSCSPISGHRSVSWYQQTPGQGLQFLFEYFSETQRNKGNFPGRFSGRQFSNSRSEMNVSTLELGDSALYLCASSLEPGGYTEAFFGQGTRLTVV.

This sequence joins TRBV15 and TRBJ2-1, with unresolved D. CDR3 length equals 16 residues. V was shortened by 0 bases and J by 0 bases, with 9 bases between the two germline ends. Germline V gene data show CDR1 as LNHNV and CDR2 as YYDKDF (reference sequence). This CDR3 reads CATSRDGLSSYNEQFF. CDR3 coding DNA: TGTGCCACCAGCAGAGATGGTCTGAGCTCCTACAATGAGCAGTTCTTC.

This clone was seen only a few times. DNA for the CDR3: TGTGCCAGCAGCTTAGGAGATAGGTCACCCCTCCACTTT. It codes for CASSLGDRSPLHF. The V and J genes are TRBV7-3 and TRBJ1-6; D is unresolved. The CDR3 contains 13 residues. V shed 2 bases and J shed 10 bases, with 9 bases lying between them. CDR1 and CDR2 (germline): SGHTA, FQGTGA.

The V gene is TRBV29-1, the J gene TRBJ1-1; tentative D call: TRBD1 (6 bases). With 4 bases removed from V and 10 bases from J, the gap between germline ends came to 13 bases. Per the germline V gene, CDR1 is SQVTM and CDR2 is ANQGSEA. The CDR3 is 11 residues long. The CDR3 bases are TGCAGCGTTGTATCAGGGGTCATAGCTTTCTTT. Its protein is CSVVSGVIAFF. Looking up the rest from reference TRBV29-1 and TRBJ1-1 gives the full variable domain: SAVISQKPSRDICQRGTSLTIQCQVDSQVTMMFWYRQQPGQSLTLIATANQGSEATYESGFVIDKFPISRPNLTFSTLTVSNMSPEDSSIYLCSVVSGVIAFFGQGTRLTVV.

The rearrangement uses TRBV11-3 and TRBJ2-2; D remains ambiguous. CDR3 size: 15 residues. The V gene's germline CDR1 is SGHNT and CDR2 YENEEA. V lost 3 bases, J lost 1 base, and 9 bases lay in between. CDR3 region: CASSLGTVNTGELFF. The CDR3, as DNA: TGTGCCAGCAGCTTGGGCACGGTGAACACCGGGGAGCTGTTTTTT.

This CDR3 is CATSPDTGELFF. CDR3 sequence (DNA): TGTGCCACCAGCCCGGACACCGGGGAGCTGTTTTTT. The chain is built from TRBV15 and TRBJ2-2; D remains unclear. The CDR3 is 12 amino acids. From germline, CDR1 is LNHNV and CDR2 YYDKDF (reference sequence). Trimming removed 5 bases at V and 3 bases at J, with 4 bases between.

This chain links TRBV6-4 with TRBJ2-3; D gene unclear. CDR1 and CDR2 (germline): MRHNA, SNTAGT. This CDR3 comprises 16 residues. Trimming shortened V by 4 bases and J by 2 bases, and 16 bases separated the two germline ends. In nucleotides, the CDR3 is TGTGCCAGCAGTGGGGCCTCCTACCCACACACAGATACGCAGTATTTT. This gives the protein CASSGASYPHTDTQYF.

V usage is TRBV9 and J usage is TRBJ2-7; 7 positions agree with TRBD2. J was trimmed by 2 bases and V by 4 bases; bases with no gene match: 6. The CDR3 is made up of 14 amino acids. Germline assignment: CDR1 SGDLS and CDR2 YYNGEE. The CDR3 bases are TGTGCCAGCAGCCTCGCAGCGGGACCCTACGAGCAGTACTTC. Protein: CASSLAAGPYEQYF. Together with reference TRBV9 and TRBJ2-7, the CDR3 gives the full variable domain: DSGVTQTPKHLITATGQRVTLRCSPRSGDLSVYWYQQSLDQGLQFLIQYYNGEERAKGNILERFSAQQFPDLHSELNLSSLELGDSALYFCASSLAAGPYEQYFGPGTRLTVT.